The 25 T cell receptor beta chains given below trace back to one sample, sequenced in a study of vaccination and CD4 T cells after COVID-19. These TCRs' antigens remain unknown. This sample's treatment: roughly 11-day PBMC culture with coronavirus spike peptide pools or control peptides (ViraFEST assay). Cultured CD4+ T-cell DNA underwent Oncomine TCR Beta short-read sequencing. TCRdb recomputed calls from the PCR reads with MiXCR, one row per CDR3 protein. The sample yields about 13,000 distinct CDR3 sequences, about 74% seen once. Sequencing input: CD4+ T cells from blood, cultured in vitro. All receptors derive from a human donor who had recovered from COVID-19.

A few counts support this clonotype. The J gene is TRBJ1-2, the V gene TRBV5-4, with D unclear. Trimming cost V 4 bases and J 8 bases, with 18 bases left between them. Germline V CDR1 and CDR2: SGHNT, YYREEE (reference sequence). This CDR3 is built from 14 residues. CDR3 nucleotides: TGTGCCAGCAGCCTTCCCGGGTTATCTGAGGGCTACACCTTC. This translates into CASSLPGLSEGYTF.

A few counts support this clonotype. The chain combines TRBV19 with TRBJ2-1; 7 bases are shared with TRBD2. The CDR3 is 16 amino acids. Germline CDR1 is LNHDA and CDR2 is SQIVND (reference sequence). V shed 4 bases, J shed 6 bases, and the junction held 12 bases outside the gene matches. The CDR3 sequence: CASSNKWAGEINEQFF. The DNA of the CDR3 is TGTGCCAGTAGTAATAAGTGGGCGGGAGAAATCAATGAGCAGTTCTTC. The full variable domain, completed using reference TRBV19 and TRBJ2-1, is DGGITQSPKYLFRKEGQNVTLSCEQNLNHDAMYWYRQDPGQGLRLIYYSQIVNDFQKGDIAEGYSVSREKKESFPLTVTSAQKNPTAFYLCASSNKWAGEINEQFFGPGTRLTVL.

The chain has TRBV6-1 and TRBJ2-5; tentatively, D is TRBD1 or TRBD2 (5 bases each). Germline assignment: CDR1 MNHNS and CDR2 SASEGT. Trimming stripped 1 base from V and 0 bases from J, with 12 bases between. The CDR3 is 16 amino acids. CDR3 sequence reads: CASSEVLGRYQETQYF. Written as DNA, the CDR3 is TGTGCCAGCAGTGAAGTCCTGGGACGGTACCAAGAGACCCAGTACTTC.

This clonotype was observed once. The chain carries TRBV7-8 and TRBJ2-1; no firm D call. Germline-derived CDR1 and CDR2 are SGHVS and FQNEAQ. Trimming left V 4 bases short and J 5 bases short, with 12 bases between. The CDR3 is 14 amino acids. Here the CDR3 reads CASSSRRGHNEQFF. The DNA for the CDR3 is TGTGCCAGCAGCTCCCGTCGAGGCCACAATGAGCAGTTCTTC.

This clonotype was counted a single time. The junction departs from the called germline gene at one end, perhaps through a read error. The rearrangement links TRBV7-2 to TRBJ1-4; 8 nucleotides match TRBD1. Looked up from germline, CDR1 is SGHTA and CDR2 is FQGNSA. This CDR3 is 15 amino acids long. The chain's CDR3 is CASSLQGAANERLFF. The CDR3 DNA reads TGTGCCAGCAGCTTACAGGGGGCGGCTAATGAAAGACTGTTTTTT.

CDR3: CSARDKGQGPPLHF. Here the CDR3 DNA reads TGCAGTGCTAGAGATAAGGGACAGGGTCCACCCCTCCACTTT. This chain connects TRBV20-1 to TRBJ1-6, with 9 positions matching TRBD1. Per germline, CDR1 DFQATT and CDR2 SNEGSKA (reference sequence). J was trimmed by 11 bases and V by 0 bases; bases with no gene match: 5. This CDR3 has 14 amino acids.

The chain has TRBV28 and TRBJ1-5, with D unclear. Deletions cut 7 bases from V and 0 bases from J, with 13 bases between. Per germline, CDR1 MDHEN and CDR2 SYDVKM. This CDR3 is built from 15 residues. The CDR3 DNA sequence: TGTGCCAGCACCGCCCCTCCAGGTAGCAATCAGCCCCAGCATTTT. The encoded protein is CASTAPPGSNQPQHF.

This chain joins TRBV24-1 and TRBJ1-2, with D uncertain. V was clipped by 4 bases and J by 8 bases, with 13 bases between them. The CDR3 contains 13 residues. Germline CDR1 and CDR2: KGHDR and SFDVKD. The CDR3 spells CATSEDGLGGYTF. Written as DNA, the CDR3 is TGTGCCACCAGTGAGGACGGACTGGGAGGCTACACCTTC.

The V call is TRBV24-1, the J call TRBJ1-1; D is undetermined. The CDR3 is 12 residues long. Trimming cost V 7 bases and J 1 base, with 6 bases left between them. Germline assignment: CDR1 KGHDR and CDR2 SFDVKD. The CDR3 loop is CATRGRNTEAFF. The CDR3 bases are TGTGCCACCAGAGGACGGAACACTGAAGCTTTCTTT.

This clonotype came up once. V usage is TRBV11-3 and J usage is TRBJ2-1; 16 bases map to TRBD2. From germline, CDR1 is SGHNT and CDR2 YENEEA. This CDR3 is 19 amino acids long. Trimming at V came to 1 base and at J to 4 bases, leaving 7 bases not matched to a gene. CDR3 DNA sequence: TGTGCCAGCAGCTTAGTTGGAACGGGACTAGCGGGGGGGTACAATGAGCAGTTCTTC. This translates into CASSLVGTGLAGGYNEQFF.

J is TRBJ1-1 and V is TRBV29-1, with D possibly matching TRBD1 (6 bases). Deletions cut 8 bases from V and 3 bases from J, with 16 bases between. Per germline, CDR1 SQVTM and CDR2 ANQGSEA. This CDR3 is built from 13 residues. This CDR3 reads CSSAGAGYTEAFF. The CDR3 coding sequence is TGCAGCTCTGCGGGGGCCGGGTACACTGAAGCTTTCTTT.

This sequence joins TRBV7-2 and TRBJ1-2; possible D gene TRBD1, 5 bases. The V end was cut by 5 bases, the J end by 8 bases, with 24 bases between. This CDR3 region has 16 residues. CDR1 is SGHTA and CDR2 is FQGNSA in the germline V gene. The CDR3 protein is CASSIGGGNPVLGYTF. CDR3 coding DNA: TGTGCCAGCAGCATTGGGGGGGGTAACCCCGTATTAGGCTACACCTTC.

The chain couples TRBV24-1 to TRBJ1-6; 8 bases line up with TRBD1. This CDR3 contains 18 residues. Germline CDR1 is KGHDR and CDR2 is SFDVKD. V was pared by 4 bases and J by 0 bases, with 7 bases of the junction left unmatched. CDR3 region: CATSEQDRESSYNSPLHF. DNA for the CDR3: TGTGCCACCAGTGAACAGGACAGGGAGAGCTCCTATAATTCACCCCTCCACTTT.

V gene TRBV27 combines with J gene TRBJ2-5; the D is unclear. The V gene's germline CDR1 is MNHEY and CDR2 SMNVEV (reference sequence). CDR3 size: 15 residues. V was cut by 5 bases and J by 2 bases, with 15 bases left in between. The CDR3 loop is CASSPRVLKQETQYF. CDR3 nucleotides: TGTGCCAGCAGTCCCCGGGTCTTAAAACAAGAGACCCAGTACTTC.

This clonotype was picked up a small number of times. The chain employs TRBV11-2 and TRBJ2-7; 10 positions agree with TRBD2. V was pared by 5 bases and J by 2 bases, with 12 bases of the junction left unmatched. Germline assignment: CDR1 SGHAT and CDR2 FQNNGV. The CDR3 has 17 amino acids. CDR3 coding DNA: TGTGCCAGCAGCGCATCAATACTAGCGGGGAGTACCTACGAGCAGTACTTC. Its translation is CASSASILAGSTYEQYF.

This clonotype occurred once. The chain is built from TRBV24-1 and TRBJ1-2; 8 bases match TRBD1. The V and J ends lost 4 bases and 6 bases, in that order; junction bases with no gene match: 9. Per the germline V gene, CDR1 is KGHDR and CDR2 is SFDVKD. The CDR3 loop spans 15 amino acids. The CDR3 nucleotides are TGTGCCACCAGTGACACCACTACAGGGGGGGATGGCTACACCTTC. It translates to CATSDTTTGGDGYTF.

This clonotype was observed a handful of times. The rearrangement uses TRBV15 and TRBJ2-1; TRBD1 might be the D (6 bases). The germline gives CDR1 LNHNV, CDR2 YYDKDF (reference sequence). CDR3 size: 15 residues. V lost 6 bases and J lost 4, with 16 bases in between. The chain's CDR3 is CATRLGQGIYNEQFF. The CDR3 region has the DNA TGTGCCACCAGGTTGGGGCAGGGGATTTACAATGAGCAGTTCTTC.

The chain employs TRBV5-4 and TRBJ2-2, with D uncertain. CDR1 SGHNT and CDR2 YYREEE come from the germline V gene (reference sequence). V lost 1 base and J lost 3, with 4 bases in between. This CDR3 comprises 13 residues. Here the CDR3 DNA reads TGTGCCAGCAGCTTGCGGGACACCGGGGAGCTGTTTTTT. Encoded protein: CASSLRDTGELFF.

This clonotype was picked up one time. The V call is TRBV11-2, the J call TRBJ2-5; TRBD2 matches at 12 bases. CDR1 and CDR2 (germline): SGHAT, FQNNGV. J lost 2 bases, V lost 5 bases, and 6 bases had no gene match. The CDR3 spans 16 residues. CDR3 nucleotides: TGTGCCAGCAGCGCGAACCTAGCGGGAGGGCAAGAGACCCAGTACTTC. Residues: CASSANLAGGQETQYF.

The V gene is TRBV28, the J gene TRBJ1-2; the D is unclear. This CDR3 region has 13 residues. Germline V gene sequence: CDR1 MDHEN, CDR2 SYDVKM. V lost 5 bases to trimming and J lost 8 bases, with 15 bases between them. Here the CDR3 DNA reads TGTGCCAGCAGTACCCATTCCCTCGGCGGCTACACCTTC. Translated: CASSTHSLGGYTF.

CDR3 region: CASSSPGLAFSSYEQYF. The CDR3 nucleotides are TGTGCCAGCAGCTCCCCGGGACTAGCGTTTTCCTCCTACGAGCAGTACTTC. The V call is TRBV7-2, the J call TRBJ2-7; 10 bases align to TRBD2. The CDR3 length is 17 residues. From germline, CDR1 is SGHTA and CDR2 FQGNSA. Trimming took 4 bases from V and 0 from J; bases not matched to a gene: 9.

The rearrangement links TRBV7-2 to TRBJ2-5; D gene unclear. V lost 5 bases to trimming and J lost 3 bases, with 10 bases between them. CDR3 length equals 13 residues. Germline V lookup: CDR1 SGHTA, CDR2 FQGNSA. CDR3 loop: CASSPDVKETQYF. CDR3 nucleotides: TGTGCCAGCAGCCCCGACGTAAAAGAGACCCAGTACTTC.

This clonotype showed up just once. CDR3 amino acids: CATSTTSYGYTF. For the CDR3, the DNA is TGTGCCACATCTACAACGTCCTATGGCTACACCTTC. V usage is TRBV19 and J usage is TRBJ1-2; D is undetermined. V was clipped by 10 bases and J by 4 bases, with 13 bases between them. Germline CDR1 reads LNHDA; CDR2 reads SQIVND (reference sequence). The CDR3 is 12 amino acids.

The chain combines TRBV7-9 with TRBJ2-7, with 9 nucleotides matching TRBD1. J was trimmed by 3 bases and V by 5 bases; bases with no gene match: 5. Germline loops: CDR1 SEHNR, CDR2 FQNEAQ (reference sequence). This CDR3 is built from 14 residues. CDR3 bases: TGTGCCAGCAGCCTCGACAGGGGGGTCTACGAGCAGTACTTC. Translated, it gives CASSLDRGVYEQYF.

This rearrangement joins TRBV7-2 to TRBJ2-7; TRBD2 is a possible D gene (6 bases). Trimming pared 5 bases from V and 0 bases from J, leaving 11 bases between. CDR3 size: 14 residues. Germline CDR1 and CDR2: SGHTA and FQGNSA. The CDR3 here is CASSRRRDSYEQYF. The CDR3, as DNA: TGTGCCAGCAGCCGACGGAGGGACTCCTACGAGCAGTACTTC.